The 9 T cell receptor beta chains reported below all come from one sample, sequenced in a study of beta chain features in type 1 diabetes. The authors reverse transcribed all of the isolated RNA, so sequencing captured expressed TCRB transcripts. Only in-frame clones appear in the TCRdb table, and some are missing; sequencing was by immunoSEQ multiplex PCR. The sample has more than 300,000 clones; over 9.5% are singletons. The sample consisted of naive CD4+ T cells from blood. The receptors shown here come from a man in his late teens or twenties in good health.

The chain couples TRBV10-3 to TRBJ2-7, with TRBD1 as a possible D gene (7 bases). Looked up from germline, CDR1 is ENHRY and CDR2 is SYGVKD. V was clipped by 3 bases and J by 2 bases, with 8 bases between them. This CDR3 has 13 residues. CDR3 amino acids: CAISDRGAYEQYF. In nucleotides, the CDR3 is TGTGCCATCAGTGACAGGGGGGCCTACGAGCAGTACTTC.

This clone appeared a few times. The chain uses TRBV9 and TRBJ2-5, with D perhaps TRBD1 (5 bases). From germline, CDR1 is SGDLS and CDR2 YYNGEE. The germline V and J ends were trimmed by 4 bases and 2 bases, with 9 bases remaining between them. The CDR3 is made up of 13 amino acids. In nucleotides, the CDR3 is TGTGCCAGCAGCTGGCAGGGACAAGAGACCCAGTACTTC. Protein: CASSWQGQETQYF.

This clone was seen a handful of times. V gene TRBV7-2 combines with J gene TRBJ1-2, with 7 bases identical to TRBD1. The CDR3 totals 14 residues. Germline loops: CDR1 SGHTA, CDR2 FQGNSA. J gave up 2 bases and V 4 bases, and 4 bases lay outside the gene matches. CDR3 in amino acids: CASSSRQGNYGYTF. The DNA for the CDR3 is TGTGCCAGCAGCTCCCGACAGGGAAACTATGGCTACACCTTC.

The chain has TRBV7-2 and TRBJ2-5, with TRBD2 matching 8 bases. J gave up 9 bases and V 5 bases, and 14 bases lay outside the gene matches. CDR1 is SGHTA, CDR2 FQGNSA, per germline. The CDR3 sequence is 15 residues long. The CDR3 here is CASSPTGLDEAAQYF. The CDR3 region has the DNA TGTGCCAGCAGCCCCACGGGACTAGACGAAGCGGCCCAGTACTTC.

Regarding this clone: The identical CDR3 is also encoded by other nucleotide sequences in the sample. The chain is built from TRBV5-1 and TRBJ1-1, with 7 bases fitting TRBD1. Germline V gene sequence: CDR1 SGHRS, CDR2 YFSETQ. The CDR3 runs to 13 residues. V lost 3 bases and J lost 3; bases outside the gene matches: 2. The CDR3 sequence: CASSSTGDTEAFF. The CDR3 DNA follows: TGCGCCAGCAGCTCCACAGGGGACACTGAAGCTTTCTTT.

In this sample, this clone turned up a few times. The V call is TRBV6-6, the J call TRBJ1-2; D is perhaps TRBD1 (6 bases). This CDR3 has 14 amino acids. CDR1 and CDR2 from the germline V gene are MNHNY and SVGAGI (reference sequence). V was pared by 6 bases and J by 3 bases, with 14 bases between. The CDR3 DNA follows: TGTGCCAGCAGGGATACAGGGTTTGACTATGGCTACACCTTC. Protein product: CASRDTGFDYGYTF.

This chain uses TRBV30 with TRBJ1-2; 7 bases match TRBD1. J gave up 8 bases and V 3 bases, and 9 bases lay outside the gene matches. The germline V gene has CDR1 GTSNPN and CDR2 SVGIG (reference sequence). The CDR3 is 13 residues long. The CDR3 sequence is CAWRAGPGGGYTF. CDR3 nucleotides: TGTGCCTGGAGGGCCGGGCCAGGGGGAGGCTACACCTTC.

This clone was seen a few times. The chain links TRBV28 to TRBJ2-7, with a weak D call TRBD1 (6 bases). The CDR3 consists of 15 residues. Deletions cut 1 base from V and 3 bases from J, with 13 bases between. The V gene's germline CDR1 is MDHEN and CDR2 SYDVKM. The CDR3 loop reads CASSLSRTVFYEQYF. DNA of the CDR3: TGTGCCAGCAGTTTATCCCGGACAGTCTTCTACGAGCAGTACTTC.

This clone was observed a few times. This chain connects TRBV19 to TRBJ1-2, with TRBD1 identical over 8 bases. Trimming at V came to 5 bases and at J to 2 bases, leaving 13 bases not matched to a gene. Germline values: CDR1 LNHDA, CDR2 SQIVND (reference sequence). CDR3 length: 17 residues. The CDR3 sequence is CASSRLGQAKLNYGYTF. CDR3 nucleotide sequence: TGTGCCAGTAGTCGTCTGGGACAGGCGAAACTCAACTATGGCTACACCTTC. The variable domain in full, completed from reference TRBV19 and TRBJ1-2, reads DGGITQSPKYLFRKEGQNVTLSCEQNLNHDAMYWYRQDPGQGLRLIYYSQIVNDFQKGDIAEGYSVSREKKESFPLTVTSAQKNPTAFYLCASSRLGQAKLNYGYTFGSGTRLTVV.